This entry describes one T cell receptor (beta chain). Its antigen remains unknown. The CDR3 runs 16 residues. Germline V CDR1 and CDR2: SGHTA, FQGNSA. The ends were cut back, 5 bases at V and 4 bases at J, with 20 bases in the middle. These data originate in a study of shared clonotypes between healthy human individuals. Study outcomes and limitations: Large sequencing depth failed to make sorted-subset sequencing complete, rarefaction showed. Sharing across four donors was seen in around 5.1% of naive CD4 clonotypes.

The naive CD8 subset, CD45RO-negative cells positively selected for CCR7, excluded terminally differentiated effector memory CD45RA+ cells. Every one of the donors was a Caucasian adult that lived in Nashville, Tennessee. A roughly 220 ng quantity of DNA, roughly 32,000 T cell genomes, went into the sorted-subset replicate PCRs. TCRdb keeps only in-frame clones here, not all; method: immunoSEQ multiplex PCR. The sample contains millions of clones, about 95% of which appear only once. This sequence was found in a young man in good health. The rearrangement uses TRBV7-2 and TRBJ1-2; D gene ambiguous. The sample taken for sequencing was naive CD8+ T cells sorted from blood. The DNA for the CDR3 is TGTGCCAGCAGCCTAACTCCCCCACATGGGTTCTATGGCTACACCTTC. This encodes CASSLTPPHGFYGYTF.